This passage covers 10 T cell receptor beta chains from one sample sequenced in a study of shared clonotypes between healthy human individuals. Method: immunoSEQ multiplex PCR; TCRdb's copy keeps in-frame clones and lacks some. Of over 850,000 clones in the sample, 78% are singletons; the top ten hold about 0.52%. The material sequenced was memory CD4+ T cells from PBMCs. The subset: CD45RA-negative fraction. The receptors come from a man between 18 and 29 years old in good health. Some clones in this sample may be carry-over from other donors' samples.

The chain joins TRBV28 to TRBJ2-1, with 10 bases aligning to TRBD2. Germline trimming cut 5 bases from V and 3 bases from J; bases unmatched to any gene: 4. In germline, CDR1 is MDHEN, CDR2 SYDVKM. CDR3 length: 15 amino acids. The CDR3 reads CASSGSGRGYNEQFF. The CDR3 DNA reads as TGTGCCAGCAGTGGGAGCGGGAGGGGCTACAATGAGCAGTTCTTC.

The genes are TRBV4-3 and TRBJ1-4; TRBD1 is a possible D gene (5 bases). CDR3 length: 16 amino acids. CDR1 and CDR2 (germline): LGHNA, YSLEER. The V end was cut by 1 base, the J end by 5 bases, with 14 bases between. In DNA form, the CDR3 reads TGCGCCAGCAGCCAAGTTGGTGGACGGACAAATGAAAAACTGTTTTTT. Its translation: CASSQVGGRTNEKLFF.

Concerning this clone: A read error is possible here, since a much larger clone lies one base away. CDR3 loop: CASSSRGSEAFF. The CDR3 region has the DNA TGTGCCAGCAGTTCTCGGGGGAGTGAAGCTTTCTTT. The V and J genes are TRBV6-6 and TRBJ1-1; D is possibly TRBD1 (5 bases). Germline CDR1 reads MNHNY; CDR2 reads SVGAGI (reference sequence). V gave up 4 bases and J gave up 7 bases, with 10 bases separating them. This CDR3 has 12 residues.

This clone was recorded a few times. The CDR3 is CASSPDSDGYTF. For the CDR3, the DNA is TGTGCCAGCAGTCCCGACAGCGATGGCTACACCTTC. This sequence joins TRBV28 and TRBJ1-2, with D perhaps matching TRBD1 (5 bases). The CDR3 totals 12 residues. The V end lost 5 bases, the J end lost 6 bases, and 10 bases lay between the germline ends. Germline-derived CDR1 and CDR2 are MDHEN and SYDVKM.

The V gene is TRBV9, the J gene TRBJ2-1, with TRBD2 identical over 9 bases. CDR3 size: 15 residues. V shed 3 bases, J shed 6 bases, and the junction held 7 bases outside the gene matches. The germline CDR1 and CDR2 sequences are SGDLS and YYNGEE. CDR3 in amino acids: CASSEQGLAVNEQFF. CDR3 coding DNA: TGTGCCAGCAGCGAACAGGGACTAGCAGTCAATGAGCAGTTCTTC.

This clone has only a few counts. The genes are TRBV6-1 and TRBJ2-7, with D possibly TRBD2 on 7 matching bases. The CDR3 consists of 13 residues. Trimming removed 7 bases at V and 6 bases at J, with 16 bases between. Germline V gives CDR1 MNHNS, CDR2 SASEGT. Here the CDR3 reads CASISEGGGEQYF. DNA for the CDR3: TGTGCCAGCATCTCTGAGGGAGGGGGCGAGCAGTACTTC.

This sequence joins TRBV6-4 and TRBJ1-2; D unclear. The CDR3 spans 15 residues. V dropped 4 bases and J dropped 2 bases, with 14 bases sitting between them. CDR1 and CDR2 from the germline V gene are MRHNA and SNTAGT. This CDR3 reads CASSATWGENYGYTF. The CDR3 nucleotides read TGTGCCAGCAGTGCCACTTGGGGAGAAAACTATGGCTACACCTTC.

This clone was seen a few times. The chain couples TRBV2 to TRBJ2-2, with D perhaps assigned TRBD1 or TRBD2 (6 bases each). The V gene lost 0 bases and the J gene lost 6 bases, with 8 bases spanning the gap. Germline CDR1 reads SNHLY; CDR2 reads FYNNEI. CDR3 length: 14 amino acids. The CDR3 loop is CASSEAGGSGELFF. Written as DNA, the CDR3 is TGTGCCAGCAGTGAAGCGGGGGGCTCCGGGGAGCTGTTTTTT.

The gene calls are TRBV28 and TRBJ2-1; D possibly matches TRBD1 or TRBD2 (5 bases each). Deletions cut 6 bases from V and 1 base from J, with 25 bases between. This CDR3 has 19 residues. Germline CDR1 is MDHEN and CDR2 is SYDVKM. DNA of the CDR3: TGTGCCAGCAGCATCTCGGGGCTAGCTGATTCGGGATCCTACAATGAGCAGTTCTTC. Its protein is CASSISGLADSGSYNEQFF.

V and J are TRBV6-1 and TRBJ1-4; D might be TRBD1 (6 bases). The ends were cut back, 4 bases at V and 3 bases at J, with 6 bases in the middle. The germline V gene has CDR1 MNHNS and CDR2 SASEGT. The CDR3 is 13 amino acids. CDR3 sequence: CASSGQANEKLFF. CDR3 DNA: TGTGCCAGCAGTGGACAGGCTAATGAAAAACTGTTTTTT.